The TCR beta chain under discussion was sequenced for a study of blood T cell repertoires in COVID-19. Study in general: Samples representing acute and convalescent COVID-19 were sourced from the United States, Italy and Spain. PBMCs, B-cell-depleted T cells, or T cells were the source of the cDNA or gDNA that made up the material.

Original processing methods: Estimation of nucleated cell counts relied on the amplification of reference gene primers. The data were produced by immunoSEQ multiplex PCR, yet TCRdb's version contains in-frame clones alone and is incomplete. That table gives V, J and clone size, and the DNA gave D and trimming. The sample records roughly 250,000 clones, around 82% being singletons. This CDR3 contains 16 residues. After removal of 4 bases from V and 7 bases from J, the junction contained 15 bases not matched to a gene. Germline assignment: CDR1 LNHDA and CDR2 SQIVND (reference sequence). The sequence derives from a man aged 50-60 years with active or convalescent COVID-19. Sequencing was performed on peripheral blood. This chain uses TRBV19 with TRBJ1-2; 7 bases match TRBD1. Here the CDR3 DNA reads TGTGCCAGTAGTAGTGAGAGGACAGGTCGAACCCCTGGCTACACCTTC. Amino acids: CASSSERTGRTPGYTF.